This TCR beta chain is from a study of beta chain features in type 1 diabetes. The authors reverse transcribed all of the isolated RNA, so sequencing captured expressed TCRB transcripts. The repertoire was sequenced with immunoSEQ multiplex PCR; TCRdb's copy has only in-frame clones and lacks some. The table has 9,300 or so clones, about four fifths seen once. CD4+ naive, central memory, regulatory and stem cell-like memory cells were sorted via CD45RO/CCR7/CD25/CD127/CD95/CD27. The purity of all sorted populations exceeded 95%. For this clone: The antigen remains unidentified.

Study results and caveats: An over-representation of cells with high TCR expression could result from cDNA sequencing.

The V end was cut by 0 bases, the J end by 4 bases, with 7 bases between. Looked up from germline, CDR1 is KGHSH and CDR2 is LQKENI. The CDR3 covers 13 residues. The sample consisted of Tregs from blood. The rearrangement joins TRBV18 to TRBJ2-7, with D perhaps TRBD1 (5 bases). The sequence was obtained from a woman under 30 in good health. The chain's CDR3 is CASSPPQGYEQYF. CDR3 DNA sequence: TGTGCCAGCTCACCACCTCAGGGTTACGAGCAGTACTTC.